This entry lists 8 T cell receptor beta chains sequenced from one sample in a study of CD8 T cells in ankylosing spondylitis. No antigen has been identified for these receptors. Study conclusions and caveats: Typical of ankylosing spondylitis blood, it appeared, was a TCR beta motif of roughly eight highly homologous variants.

MiXCR, applied by TCRdb to the 5' RACE reads, yields one record per CDR3 protein. Among 500,000 to 650,000 distinct CDR3 sequences listed, over 4% were seen once. The sequenced sample was blood, either unsorted or a sorted T cell fraction (not recorded which). The receptors originated from a male donor with ankylosing spondylitis.

The table lists this clonotype with many counts. CDR3 sequence (DNA): TGCAGCGTTCGGCAGGGGGCAAAGGTACAGGACAATGAGCAGTTCTTC. It translates to CSVRQGAKVQDNEQFF. This rearrangement joins TRBV29-1 to TRBJ2-1; 8 bases map to TRBD1. J gave up 5 bases and V 5 bases, and 14 bases lay outside the gene matches. The CDR3 covers 16 residues. The germline CDR1 and CDR2 sequences are SQVTM and ANQGSEA.

This clonotype was found a few times. V usage is TRBV15 and J usage is TRBJ2-7; no clear D. The germline V gene has CDR1 LNHNV and CDR2 YYDKDF (reference sequence). V was shortened by 1 base and J by 0 bases, with 10 bases between the two germline ends. The CDR3 extends over 15 amino acids. CDR3 in DNA: TGTGCCACCAGCAGAGTAAGGGCTTACTCCTACGAGCAGTACTTC. This encodes CATSRVRAYSYEQYF.

Notes on this clonotype: Germline and junction disagree at one end, which may indicate a read error. The rearrangement uses TRBV5-6 and TRBJ2-2; perhaps TRBD2 as D (5 bases). The CDR3 sequence is 14 residues long. Germline CDR1 is SGHDT and CDR2 is YYEEEE. CDR3 region: CARSSGVFTGELLF. The CDR3 DNA reads TGTGCCAGGAGCTCCGGGGTCTTCACCGGGGAGCTGCTTTTT.

This clonotype was seen more than once but under ten times. The chain has TRBV7-3 and TRBJ2-1, with 8 bases matching TRBD1. Losses at the gene ends were 4 bases for V and 7 bases for J; bases not matched to a gene: 12. Germline V gene data show CDR1 as SGHTA and CDR2 as FQGTGA. The CDR3 loop spans 16 amino acids. CDR3: CASSSQGGVLANEQFF. CDR3 coding DNA: TGTGCCAGCAGCTCACAGGGGGGCGTCTTGGCGAATGAGCAGTTCTTC.

This clonotype was recorded at least ten times. The V and J genes are TRBV5-6 and TRBJ1-4; TRBD1 might be the D (5 bases). Germline-derived CDR1 and CDR2 are SGHDT and YYEEEE. V lost 4 bases, J lost 0 bases, and 19 bases lay in between. The CDR3 has 18 residues. This CDR3 is CASSLLGGDHATNEKLFF. The CDR3 nucleotides read TGTGCCAGCAGCCTCTTGGGGGGAGATCATGCAACTAATGAAAAACTGTTTTTT.

This clonotype was observed many times. CDR3: CASSPKWAVGVTEAFF. The CDR3, as DNA: TGTGCCAGCAGCCCCAAGTGGGCAGTTGGCGTCACTGAAGCTTTCTTT. The chain employs TRBV7-9 and TRBJ1-1; D remains ambiguous. CDR1 is SEHNR, CDR2 FQNEAQ, per germline (reference sequence). Trimming pared 5 bases from V and 4 bases from J, leaving 20 bases between. The CDR3 is made up of 16 amino acids.

The genes are TRBV6-2 or TRBV6-3 and TRBJ2-1; TRBD2 agrees at 11 bases. Losses at the gene ends were 5 bases for V and 7 bases for J; bases not matched to a gene: 4. This CDR3 is built from 14 residues. The germline CDR1 and CDR2 sequences are MNHEY and SVGEGT. The CDR3 region has the DNA TGTGCCAGCAGTACTAGGACTAGCGGGAATGAGCAGTTCTTC. Amino acid sequence: CASSTRTSGNEQFF.

At least ten counts were recorded for this clonotype. The chain couples TRBV20-1 to TRBJ1-1; D remains unclear. The CDR3 extends over 13 amino acids. The germline gives CDR1 DFQATT, CDR2 SNEGSKA (reference sequence). Trimming cost V 3 bases and J 5 bases, with 13 bases left between them. The CDR3 region is CSARPSLGTEAFF. In DNA, the CDR3 is TGCAGTGCTAGGCCATCACTGGGTACTGAAGCTTTCTTT.